This TCR beta chain was obtained from a study of vaccination and CD4 T cells after COVID-19. Treatment reported: approximately nine-day PBMC culture with coronavirus spike peptide pools or control peptides (ViraFEST assay). Overall study findings and caveats: For convalescent patients, 304 of the 307 vaccine-specific clones analyzed were classified as spike mono-reactive.

Cultured CD4+ T-cell DNA underwent Oncomine TCR Beta short-read sequencing. Via MiXCR, TCRdb re-called the PCR reads, giving one row per CDR3 protein. The table records some 18,000 distinct CDR3 sequences, around 30% of them present only once. Regarding this clonotype: Its specificity is unknown.

Material for sequencing was cultured CD4+ T cells from blood. The sequence was collected from a human donor with COVID-19.

The CDR3 reads CSAGGDQETQYF. In DNA form, the CDR3 reads TGCAGTGCCGGCGGAGACCAAGAGACCCAGTACTTC. V and J are TRBV20-1 and TRBJ2-5, with unresolved D. This CDR3 region has 12 residues. V was clipped by 6 bases and J by 0 bases, with 8 bases between them. Germline-derived CDR1 and CDR2 are DFQATT and SNEGSKA (reference sequence).